What follows are 23 T cell receptor beta chains derived from one specimen sequenced in a study of blood T cell repertoires in COVID-19. Assay: immunoSEQ multiplex PCR; the TCRdb copy retains only in-frame clones and omits some. The sample holds about 270,000 clones, about nine tenths seen once. The sequenced sample consisted of peripheral blood. The receptors shown here come from a middle-aged man who had recovered from COVID-19.

The rearrangement joins TRBV7-2 to TRBJ2-5, with TRBD2 as a possible D gene (7 bases). Deletions cut 5 bases from V and 4 bases from J, with 14 bases between. Per germline, CDR1 SGHTA and CDR2 FQGNSA. CDR3 length equals 14 residues. The DNA of the CDR3 is TGTGCCAGCAGCGACGGGGGGCGCAGAGAGACCCAGTACTTC. Translated: CASSDGGRRETQYF.

The V call is TRBV30, the J call TRBJ2-1; possibly TRBD1 for D (5 bases). Trimming took off 1 base at V and 0 bases at J, with 10 bases between the two ends. The CDR3 spans 15 residues. Germline-derived CDR1 and CDR2 are GTSNPN and SVGIG (reference sequence). The CDR3 bases are TGTGCCTGGAGTGGGGGCTGGAGCTCCTACAATGAGCAGTTCTTC. Its protein is CAWSGGWSSYNEQFF. Combining the CDR3 with reference TRBV30 and TRBJ2-1 gives the whole variable domain SQTIHQWPATLVQPVGSPLSLECTVEGTSNPNLYWYRQAAGRGLQLLFYSVGIGQISSEVPQNLSASRPQDRQFILSSKKLLLSDSGFYLCAWSGGWSSYNEQFFGPGTRLTVL.

The chain has TRBV5-4 and TRBJ1-1, with unresolved D. In germline, CDR1 is SGHNT, CDR2 YYREEE (reference sequence). This CDR3 region has 13 residues. Trimming stripped 7 bases from V and 4 bases from J, with 14 bases between. DNA for the CDR3: TGTGCCAGCCGACGGGAGGGCGGCACTGAAGCTTTCTTT. This sequence encodes CASRREGGTEAFF.

The chain has TRBV6-5 and TRBJ1-2; TRBD1 matches at 8 bases. The J segment lost 4 bases and the V segment lost 5 bases, leaving 9 bases of the junction unmatched. Germline V gene sequence: CDR1 MNHEY, CDR2 SVGAGI. The CDR3 length is 15 residues. This chain's CDR3 is CASSQLDRGGYGYTF. The CDR3 region has the DNA TGTGCCAGCAGTCAACTTGACAGGGGCGGCTATGGCTACACCTTC.

The rearrangement links TRBV25-1 to TRBJ1-2, with TRBD1 as a possible D gene (6 bases). The germline V and J ends were trimmed by 7 bases and 7 bases, with 13 bases remaining between them. The germline V gene encodes CDR1 MGHDK and CDR2 SYGVNS. The length of the CDR3 is 12 residues. The CDR3 DNA sequence: TGTGCCAGCACAGGGGAAGGGTTTGGCTACACCTTC. Residues: CASTGEGFGYTF.

V and J are TRBV2 and TRBJ1-2, with D uncertain. Trimming stripped 2 bases from V and 1 base from J, with 17 bases between. Germline CDR1 SNHLY, CDR2 FYNNEI. The CDR3 is 17 amino acids. In DNA form, the CDR3 reads TGTGCCAGCAGTGAATCCCCCGGAGTTGATTTTAACTATGGCTACACCTTC. It codes for CASSESPGVDFNYGYTF. The full variable domain, completed using reference TRBV2 and TRBJ1-2, is EPEVTQTPSHQVTQMGQEVILRCVPISNHLYFYWYRQILGQKVEFLVSFYNNEISEKSEIFDDQFSVERPDGSNFTLKIRSTKLEDSAMYFCASSESPGVDFNYGYTFGSGTRLTVV.

J is TRBJ2-3 and V is TRBV5-1; TRBD1 agrees at 7 bases. This CDR3 contains 15 residues. The trim removed 1 base at V and 3 bases at J, leaving 5 bases unmatched. Germline V gives CDR1 SGHRS, CDR2 YFSETQ. The CDR3 region is CASSLTGDRTDTQYF. Here the CDR3 DNA reads TGCGCCAGCAGCTTGACAGGGGATCGGACAGATACGCAGTATTTT.

This chain uses TRBV5-1 with TRBJ2-3, with a possible D match to TRBD2 (6 bases). The CDR3 loop spans 15 amino acids. V dropped 0 bases and J dropped 4 bases, with 12 bases sitting between them. The germline V gene encodes CDR1 SGHRS and CDR2 YFSETQ. The CDR3 sequence is CASSLGDGGADTQYF. In DNA form, the CDR3 reads TGCGCCAGCAGCTTGGGGGACGGGGGTGCAGATACGCAGTATTTT.

The chain carries TRBV9 and TRBJ2-7; TRBD1 agrees at 7 bases. This CDR3 comprises 18 residues. Germline CDR1 is SGDLS and CDR2 is YYNGEE. V shed 2 bases and J 4 bases; nucleotides not matched to a gene: 18. The DNA for the CDR3 is TGTGCCAGCAGCGTTCCCGTCCAGTCCGGGACAGCACTTTACGAGCAGTACTTC. Encoded protein: CASSVPVQSGTALYEQYF.

The chain joins TRBV9 to TRBJ1-2; TRBD1 agrees at 10 bases. CDR3 length: 14 amino acids. Trimming took 4 bases from V and 7 from J; bases not matched to a gene: 7. Germline values: CDR1 SGDLS, CDR2 YYNGEE. CDR3 coding DNA: TGTGCCAGCAGCCTGGACAGGGGGGTTTCTGGCTACACCTTC. Translation gives CASSLDRGVSGYTF.

The rearrangement links TRBV4-3 to TRBJ2-3; D remains ambiguous. Germline V CDR1 and CDR2: LGHNA, YSLEER. Trimming took 0 bases from V and 3 from J, leaving 10 bases between them. The CDR3 consists of 15 residues. The CDR3 sequence: CASSQDPGRTDTQYF. In DNA form, the CDR3 reads TGCGCCAGCAGCCAAGATCCGGGTAGAACAGATACGCAGTATTTT.

This clone was recorded once. This chain's CDR3 is CASSPGPQTGALGGLALHF. Here the CDR3 DNA reads TGTGCCAGCAGCCCGGGCCCACAAACAGGAGCCCTAGGGGGATTGGCCCTCCACTTT. The chain combines TRBV5-4 with TRBJ1-6; D is possibly TRBD1 (6 bases). The length of the CDR3 is 19 residues. CDR1 SGHNT and CDR2 YYREEE come from the germline V gene (reference sequence). V lost 4 bases and J 14 bases, leaving 34 bases between the germline ends.

The V call is TRBV7-3, the J call TRBJ2-1, with TRBD1 as a possible D gene (5 bases). Trimming pared 5 bases from V and 0 bases from J, leaving 8 bases between. The CDR3 spans 14 residues. Germline CDR1 and CDR2: SGHTA and FQGTGA. CDR3 amino acids: CASSRTFSYNEQFF. The CDR3 DNA follows: TGTGCCAGCAGCCGGACATTCTCCTACAATGAGCAGTTCTTC.

This chain joins TRBV7-2 and TRBJ2-1; D might be TRBD2 (7 bases). Germline CDR1 and CDR2: SGHTA and FQGNSA. The ends were cut back, 1 base at V and 6 bases at J, with 10 bases in the middle. The CDR3 has 14 residues. This chain's CDR3 is CASSLGGGPNEQFF. The DNA for the CDR3 is TGTGCCAGCAGCTTAGGGGGGGGGCCCAATGAGCAGTTCTTC.

Comment on this clone: This sample also contains other DNA sequences that code for the same CDR3. V and J are TRBV2 and TRBJ2-7, with TRBD1 matching 10 bases. Germline CDR1 is SNHLY and CDR2 is FYNNEI. The CDR3 runs 14 residues. J was trimmed by 4 bases and V by 6 bases; bases with no gene match: 6. CDR3 bases: TGTGCCAGCAGGTTGGGACAGGGGCCTTACGAGCAGTACTTC. It specifies CASRLGQGPYEQYF. The full variable domain, completed using reference TRBV2 and TRBJ2-7, is EPEVTQTPSHQVTQMGQEVILRCVPISNHLYFYWYRQILGQKVEFLVSFYNNEISEKSEIFDDQFSVERPDGSNFTLKIRSTKLEDSAMYFCASRLGQGPYEQYFGPGTRLTVT.

In its sample, this clone was seen once. V and J are TRBV25-1 and TRBJ2-3, with TRBD1 matching 7 bases. In germline, CDR1 is MGHDK, CDR2 SYGVNS. The CDR3 spans 15 residues. With 5 bases clipped from V and 6 bases from J, the junction kept 11 bases outside the gene matches. Here the CDR3 reads CASSQIRGSADTQYF. DNA for the CDR3: TGTGCCAGCAGTCAAATCAGGGGGTCGGCGGATACGCAGTATTTT.

J is TRBJ2-3 and V is TRBV9; 12 bases map to TRBD2. After removal of 1 base from V and 0 bases from J, the junction contained 12 bases not matched to a gene. CDR3 size: 20 residues. Germline CDR1 is SGDLS and CDR2 is YYNGEE. The DNA of the CDR3 is TGTGCCAGCAGCGTATCTCTAGCGGGGGGGCTGGTCGGAAGCACAGATACGCAGTATTTT. This translates into CASSVSLAGGLVGSTDTQYF.

This chain connects TRBV14 to TRBJ1-1; D not certain. CDR1 is SGHDN and CDR2 is FVKESK in the germline V gene. CDR3 length: 14 residues. Trimming left V 1 base short and J 5 bases short, with 11 bases between. CDR3 residues: CASSQVSGRTEAFF. DNA for the CDR3: TGTGCCAGCAGCCAAGTGTCGGGGAGGACTGAAGCTTTCTTT.

The chain links TRBV7-2 to TRBJ2-3, with 9 bases fitting TRBD2. Trimming at V came to 4 bases and at J to 3 bases, leaving 8 bases not matched to a gene. There are 16 residues in the CDR3. Germline CDR1 SGHTA, CDR2 FQGNSA. CDR3 amino acids: CASSSESGRITDTQYF. The DNA for the CDR3 is TGTGCCAGCAGCTCGGAGAGCGGGAGGATTACAGATACGCAGTATTTT.

The chain combines TRBV5-4 with TRBJ2-3, with a weak D call TRBD1 (6 bases). From germline, CDR1 is SGHNT and CDR2 YYREEE (reference sequence). V gave up 4 bases and J gave up 6 bases, with 15 bases separating them. This CDR3 region has 14 residues. The CDR3 is CASSPGHPSDTQYF. The CDR3 region has the DNA TGTGCCAGCAGCCCGGGACATCCGTCGGATACGCAGTATTTT.

The chain links TRBV7-6 to TRBJ2-1; 9 positions match TRBD2. V was clipped by 1 base and J by 9 bases; unmatched bases: 7. Germline CDR1 reads SGHVS; CDR2 reads FNYEAQ. CDR3 size: 15 residues. The CDR3 DNA is TGTGCCAGCAGCTTAGTGGGACTAGCACAGGGTGAGCAGTTCTTC. This encodes CASSLVGLAQGEQFF.

CDR3 sequence (DNA): TGCGCCAGCAGCCAAGAAGCGGGCATGAACACTGAAGCTTTCTTT. Translated, it gives CASSQEAGMNTEAFF. The chain is built from TRBV4-3 and TRBJ1-1, with unresolved D. Trimming pared 0 bases from V and 0 bases from J, leaving 8 bases between. The germline V gene encodes CDR1 LGHNA and CDR2 YSLEER. This CDR3 is built from 15 residues.

The sample holds a few counts of this clone. The rearrangement links TRBV7-2 to TRBJ2-1; 10 nucleotides line up with TRBD2. The CDR3 runs to 15 residues. V lost 0 bases and J lost 7; bases outside the gene matches: 3. The germline V gene has CDR1 SGHTA and CDR2 FQGNSA. CDR3 region: CASSLAGTSVNEQFF. Written as DNA, the CDR3 is TGTGCCAGCAGCTTAGCGGGGACTAGCGTAAATGAGCAGTTCTTC.